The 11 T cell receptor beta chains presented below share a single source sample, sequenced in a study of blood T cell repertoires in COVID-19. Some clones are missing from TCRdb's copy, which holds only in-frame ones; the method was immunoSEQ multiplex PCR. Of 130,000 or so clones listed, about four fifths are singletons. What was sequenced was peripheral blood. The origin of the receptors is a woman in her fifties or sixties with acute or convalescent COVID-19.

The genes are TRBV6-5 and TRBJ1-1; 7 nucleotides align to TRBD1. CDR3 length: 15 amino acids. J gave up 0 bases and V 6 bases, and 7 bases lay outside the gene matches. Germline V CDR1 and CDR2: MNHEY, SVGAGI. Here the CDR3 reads CASRQQTGMNTEAFF. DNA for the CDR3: TGTGCCAGCAGGCAACAGACAGGGATGAACACTGAAGCTTTCTTT.

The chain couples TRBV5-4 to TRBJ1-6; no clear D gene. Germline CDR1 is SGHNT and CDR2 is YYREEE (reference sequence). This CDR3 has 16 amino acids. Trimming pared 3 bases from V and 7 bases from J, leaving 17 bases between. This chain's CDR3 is CASSSNMRARNSPLHF. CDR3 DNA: TGTGCCAGCAGCTCGAATATGAGGGCCCGGAATTCACCCCTCCACTTT.

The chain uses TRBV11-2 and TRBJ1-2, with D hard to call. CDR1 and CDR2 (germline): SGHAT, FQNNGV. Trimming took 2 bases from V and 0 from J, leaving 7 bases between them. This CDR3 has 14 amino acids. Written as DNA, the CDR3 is TGTGCCAGCAGCTTATCCCTAGCTAACTATGGCTACACCTTC. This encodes CASSLSLANYGYTF.

The CDR3 DNA reads as TGTGCCAGCACGGGCGCGGGGATGAGCTATGGCTACACCTTC. Amino acids: CASTGAGMSYGYTF. The chain joins TRBV6-5 to TRBJ1-2; D not resolved. The CDR3 consists of 14 residues. Between the trimmed V and J ends, which lost 7 bases and 4 bases, there was a span of 16 bases. Germline V gene data show CDR1 as MNHEY and CDR2 as SVGAGI.

CDR3 nucleotide sequence: TGTGCCAGCAGCTCCCCCCCTCAGGGGGCGCGTACTGAAGCTTTCTTT. It yields the protein CASSSPPQGARTEAFF. The V call is TRBV28, the J call TRBJ1-1; TRBD1 matches 8 bases. V lost 6 bases to trimming and J lost 5 bases; unmatched junction nucleotides: 14. Germline-derived CDR1 and CDR2 are MDHEN and SYDVKM. The CDR3 totals 16 residues.

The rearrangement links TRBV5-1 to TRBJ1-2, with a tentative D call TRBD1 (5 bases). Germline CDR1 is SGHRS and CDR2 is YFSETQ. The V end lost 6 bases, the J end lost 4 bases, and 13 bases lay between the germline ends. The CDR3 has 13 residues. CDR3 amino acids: CASTLGGVYGYTF. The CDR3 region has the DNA TGCGCCAGCACCCTGGGGGGGGTCTATGGCTACACCTTC. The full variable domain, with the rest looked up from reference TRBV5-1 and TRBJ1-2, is KAGVTQTPRYLIKTRGQQVTLSCSPISGHRSVSWYQQTPGQGLQFLFEYFSETQRNKGNFPGRFSGRQFSNSRSEMNVSTLELGDSALYLCASTLGGVYGYTFGSGTRLTVV.

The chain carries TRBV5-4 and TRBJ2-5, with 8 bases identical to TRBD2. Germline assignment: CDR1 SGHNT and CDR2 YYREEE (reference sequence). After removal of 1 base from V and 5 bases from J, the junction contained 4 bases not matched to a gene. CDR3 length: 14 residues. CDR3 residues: CASSLISGGETQYF. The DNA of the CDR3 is TGTGCCAGCAGCTTGATATCGGGGGGGGAGACCCAGTACTTC.

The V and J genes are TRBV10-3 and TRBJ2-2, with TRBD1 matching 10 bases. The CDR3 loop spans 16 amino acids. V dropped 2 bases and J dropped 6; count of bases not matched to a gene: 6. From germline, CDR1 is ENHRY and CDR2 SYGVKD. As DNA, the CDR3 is TGTGCCATCAGTGAGCCGGGACAGGGGATGGCCGGGGAGCTGTTTTTT. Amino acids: CAISEPGQGMAGELFF.

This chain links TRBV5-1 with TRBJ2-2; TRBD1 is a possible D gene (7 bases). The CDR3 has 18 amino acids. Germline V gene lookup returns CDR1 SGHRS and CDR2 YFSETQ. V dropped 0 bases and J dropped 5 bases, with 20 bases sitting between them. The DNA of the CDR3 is TGCGCCAGCAGCTTGGTTGTTCTAGGGGGGACAGCTACCGGGGAGCTGTTTTTT. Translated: CASSLVVLGGTATGELFF. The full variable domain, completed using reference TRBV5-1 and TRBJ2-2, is KAGVTQTPRYLIKTRGQQVTLSCSPISGHRSVSWYQQTPGQGLQFLFEYFSETQRNKGNFPGRFSGRQFSNSRSEMNVSTLELGDSALYLCASSLVVLGGTATGELFFGEGSRLTVL.

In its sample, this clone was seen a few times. This CDR3 is CASSPLGAGYTF. The CDR3 DNA reads as TGTGCCAGTAGTCCTCTCGGAGCTGGCTACACCTTC. The chain is built from TRBV19 and TRBJ1-2; D unclear. V was shortened by 5 bases and J by 7 bases, with 11 bases between the two germline ends. Germline CDR1 LNHDA, CDR2 SQIVND (reference sequence). The CDR3 sequence is 12 residues long.

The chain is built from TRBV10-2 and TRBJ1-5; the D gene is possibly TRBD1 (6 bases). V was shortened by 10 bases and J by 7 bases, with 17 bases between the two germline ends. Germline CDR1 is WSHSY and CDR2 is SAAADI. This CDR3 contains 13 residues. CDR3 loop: CATSSGDKQPQHF. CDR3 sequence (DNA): TGCGCCACCTCCTCAGGGGACAAACAGCCCCAGCATTTT.